One T cell receptor (beta chain) is described in this entry. This clonotype was seen only a few times. The antigen it binds to is not known. No base qualities exist here, and no much larger clone lies one base off it. To isolate the T cell subsets, Miltenyi superparamagnetic beads coated with subset-specific monoclonal antibodies were used. Activated T cells were isolated as CD45RA-RO-CD69+ cells with anti-CD69 microbeads. All T cell populations were isolated from peripheral blood. Ficoll separation was used to obtain mononuclear cells from whole blood, after which anti-CD14 microbeads were used to deplete monocytes. The isolated cell populations were resuspended in RNAprotect reagent immediately. The library came from multiplex PCR. TCRdb shows the sequencer as 454 GS FLX. Semiquantitative ARM-PCR was used to amplify the TCR alpha and beta CDR3 regions from mRNA. ARM-PCR used tagged nested gene-specific primers, after which communal superprimers carried out exponential amplification. Before the first-round PCR products went through the second amplification round, exonuclease was used to remove the nested primers. Amplicons were sequenced on the 454 platform, which allows rapid sequencing of millions of DNA fragments without cloning bias. A read counted as effective if the read could be mapped to both V and J germline segments. From the authors' description of their analysis: IRmap was used to assign reads to germline V, D and J segments, relying on pyromap, a Smith-Waterman modification adapted to 454 sequencing errors. D-beta assignments were filtered using cutoffs set at the 99th percentile of alignment scores from simulated random sequences. CDR3 was defined as the amino acids between the conserved V-segment Y[YFLI]C motif and the J-segment [FW]GXGT motif. A compound Poisson process model, previously applied to large-scale EST data, was used to estimate repertoire diversity. A procedure for detecting cross-contamination was used to argue that the shared CDR3s did not come from sample contamination. Using fastp trimming at Q25 and MiXCR clonotype assembly, TCRdb reanalyzed the public sequencing data and kept in-frame beta chains. Rows are combined by CDR3 protein, so each entry shows the most common genes and DNA. The V and J calls and clone size come from TCRdb's table, not from the authors' own analysis. The sample contains roughly 2,400 distinct CDR3 sequences, 41% of them found a single time. Jointly, the top ten make up around 45% of the sample.

This entry is derived from a study of relationships among human T cell subsets (dated by TCRdb to about 2010). Study-level background: The study sequenced eight distinct T cell populations from blood: pan T, CD8 cytotoxic, regulatory, Th1, Th2, naive plus transitional, activated and memory cells.

Study-wide findings and limitations: The seven subsets showed no statistically significant differences in V, D and J usage, CDR3 length, or N-nucleotide additions. The bead-based sorting could not exclude a CD4+CD8+ double-positive population. Over 55% of CD8+ cytotoxic sequences were found to belong to clones with over 100 reads, whereas few such clones were observed in the regulatory and Th2 subsets. The substantial sharing of CDR3s among Th1, Th2 and regulatory T cells was interpreted as suggesting that cell fate choices are stochastic.

Cut back by 4 bases and 5 bases, the V and J ends lie 15 bases apart. Sequences SQVTM (CDR1) and ANQGSEA (CDR2) are obtained from the germline V gene. From the cysteine up to the phenylalanine, the CDR3 has a length of 14 residues. Here the CDR3 DNA is all that survives: 42 bases in frame from base 1. The sequence links TRBV29-1 to TRBJ1-5; the D gene lacks a confident call. This clonotype was obtained from a man aged 40-49 years in good health. Sequencing was performed on activated T cells sorted from blood. The intended sense of this specimen's cell subset or site label: CD45RA-RO-CD69+ activated T cells. The nucleotide sequence is given as TGCAGCGTTGCGGACGGCAACTCTCATCAGCCCCAGCATTTT. Its coded protein is CSVADGNSHQPQHF.